The rows below give T cell receptor beta chains drawn from one sample of a study of OX40 agonist ivuxolimab in advanced cancers. Clones were read by immunoSEQ multiplex PCR, and TCRdb kept only the in-frame ones, dropping some. The sample contains about 71,000 clones, over 80% of which appear only once. This sample comprised CD4+ or CD8+ T cells sorted from blood, obtained in a trial of the OX40 agonist ivuxolimab. All receptors derive from an adult with an advanced solid tumor such as melanoma, head and neck, liver or kidney cancer. Both conserved end residues are part of each CDR3.

j_gene,v_gene,CDR3aa
TRBJ1-4,TRBV9,CASSQQNTAQEKLFF
TRBJ2-3,TRBV5-4,CASSLTVSVSTDTQYF
TRBJ1-4,TRBV5-1,CASSPQNRNEKLFF
TRBJ2-2,TRBV7-2,CASSPLAHRTGGLTGELFF
TRBJ1-2,TRBV7-2,CASSSNGAGSGYGYTF
TRBJ1-5,TRBV2,CASSADRGSYQPQHF
TRBJ2-3,TRBV7-9,CASSLGQGTDTQYF
TRBJ1-2,TRBV28,CASSLGANYGYTF
TRBJ1-2,TRBV6-5,CASSYSMGRNYGYTF
TRBJ1-1,TRBV28,CASKATGFNTEAFF
TRBJ2-5,TRBV5-6,CASSLAGLAVETQYF
TRBJ2-3,TRBV5-4,CASSSDLPGPKSTDTQYF
TRBJ2-7,TRBV28,CASSLPTARASYEQYF
TRBJ1-6,TRBV11-3,CASRAGISPLHF
TRBJ2-3,TRBV9,CASSIRLADTQYF
TRBJ2-1,TRBV30,CAWSVSSGYNEQFF
TRBJ2-2,TRBV4-2,CASSQPQGGARTGELFF
TRBJ2-2,TRBV23-1,CASSQLNSNTGELFF
TRBJ1-5,TRBV30,CAWSAGWGAVSNQPQHF
TRBJ2-5,TRBV19,CASSWGLAEETQYF
TRBJ1-5,TRBV7-2,CASSLSGGGEPQHF
TRBJ1-5,TRBV19,CASTMGVRGNQPQHF
TRBJ2-7,TRBV27,CASSLSTGFEQYF
TRBJ2-3,TRBV9,CASSAGWTSEADTQYF
TRBJ2-7,TRBV9,CASSVAWTGEQYF
TRBJ1-1,TRBV2,CASSDARARNTEAFF
TRBJ2-7,TRBV18,CASSPLAGLSYEQYF
TRBJ2-3,TRBV5-8,CASSSLEKGDTQYF
TRBJ1-4,TRBV7-2,CASSPSGLSNEKLFF
TRBJ1-5,TRBV4-2,CASSQDGQDGQPQHF
TRBJ2-2,TRBV7-9,CASKGSGELFF
TRBJ2-1,TRBV7-9,CASSERTGLSSYNEQFF
TRBJ1-2,TRBV5-1,CASSLERDGNYGYTF
TRBJ2-4,TRBV7-3,CASSPGAGGGNIQYF
TRBJ2-3,TRBV5-1,CASSLDGRATTDTQYF
TRBJ1-3,TRBV10-2,CASRGRGPGNTIYF
TRBJ2-7,TRBV5-4,CASSQDLAGSYEQYF
TRBJ2-3,TRBV12-5,CASASPSGGAKGDTQYF